A single sample gave rise to the 19 T cell receptor beta chains below, sequenced in a study of OX40 agonist ivuxolimab in advanced cancers. The library was built by means of the immunoSEQ multiplex PCR assay. The immuneACCESS repertoire file appears here via TCRdb, limited to in-frame rearrangements. These files lack a portion of the clones; in checked studies, under half of the deficit traces to unresolved V genes, and the cause of the others is not known. A total of approximately 40,000 clones appear in this sample, over 80% of them only once. The top ten constitute 8.5% to 10% of the sample. The starting material was CD4+ or CD8+ T cells sorted from blood, obtained in a trial of the OX40 agonist ivuxolimab. The receptor set was obtained from an adult with an advanced solid tumor such as melanoma, head and neck, liver or kidney cancer.

The gene calls are TRBV7-2 and TRBJ1-1; 7 positions match TRBD1. Germline V gene data show CDR1 as SGHTA and CDR2 as FQGNSA. CDR3 length: 14 residues. V lost 5 bases, J lost 0 bases, and 3 bases stayed unmatched. The CDR3 DNA follows: TGTGCCAGCAGCGTGGACAGGATGAACACTGAAGCTTTCTTT. Translation gives CASSVDRMNTEAFF.

This clone was seen once. V usage is TRBV6-1 and J usage is TRBJ2-1, with 11 bases identical to TRBD2. Trimming cost V 3 bases and J 2 bases; bases outside gene matches: 3. The CDR3 is made up of 16 amino acids. CDR1 MNHNS and CDR2 SASEGT come from the germline V gene. The CDR3 here is CASSDVSGRAYNEQFF. DNA for the CDR3: TGTGCCAGCAGTGACGTTAGCGGGAGGGCCTACAATGAGCAGTTCTTC.

The chain recombines TRBV6-6 with TRBJ1-4, with D unclear. The CDR3 loop spans 10 amino acids. V was trimmed by 8 bases and J by 6 bases, leaving 4 bases between them. Germline V CDR1 and CDR2: MNHNY, SVGAGI (reference sequence). CDR3 sequence reads: CASGDEKLFF. CDR3 sequence (DNA): TGTGCCAGCGGGGATGAAAAACTGTTTTTT.

This clone was detected a few times. The chain links TRBV6-6 to TRBJ1-1, with D unresolved. CDR1 MNHNY and CDR2 SVGAGI come from the germline V gene (reference sequence). This CDR3 comprises 13 residues. The V end lost 5 bases, the J end lost 1 base, and 8 bases lay between the germline ends. The CDR3 region has the DNA TGTGCCAGCAGTCCCTCTGAGAACACTGAAGCTTTCTTT. Protein sequence: CASSPSENTEAFF.

The V and J genes are TRBV6-5 and TRBJ2-5; D not certain. This CDR3 is built from 14 residues. The V gene lost 6 bases and the J gene lost 2 bases, with 13 bases spanning the gap. The germline gives CDR1 MNHEY, CDR2 SVGAGI. Written as DNA, the CDR3 is TGTGCCAGCAGATTTTTGGGAAAACAAGAGACCCAGTACTTC. As protein: CASRFLGKQETQYF.

This sequence joins TRBV28 and TRBJ2-3, with D hard to call. V lost 2 bases to trimming and J lost 6 bases, with 9 bases between them. From germline, CDR1 is MDHEN and CDR2 SYDVKM. CDR3 length: 13 amino acids. For the CDR3, the DNA is TGTGCCAGCAGTTTACAGCCGAGGGATACGCAGTATTTT. Translating gives CASSLQPRDTQYF.

The V call is TRBV27, the J call TRBJ2-2, with a weak D call TRBD2 (5 bases). This CDR3 comprises 14 residues. Trimming removed 0 bases at V and 5 bases at J, with 7 bases between. The germline gives CDR1 MNHEY, CDR2 SMNVEV (reference sequence). This CDR3 is CASSLSRGTGELFF. The CDR3 bases are TGTGCCAGCAGTTTATCGAGAGGGACCGGGGAGCTGTTTTTT.

The J gene is TRBJ2-1, the V gene TRBV27; 7 bases agree with TRBD2. Germline CDR1 reads MNHEY; CDR2 reads SMNVEV (reference sequence). J gave up 2 bases and V 7 bases, and 8 bases lay outside the gene matches. The CDR3 consists of 15 residues. The CDR3 coding sequence is TGTGCCAGCACCCCCTGGGGGGGAACCTACAATGAGCAGTTCTTC. It specifies CASTPWGGTYNEQFF.

The chain uses TRBV5-6 and TRBJ1-2, with a possible D match to TRBD1 (5 bases). The V and J ends lost 0 bases and 0 bases respectively, with 15 bases between them. Germline V gene data show CDR1 as SGHDT and CDR2 as YYEEEE. The CDR3 sequence is 17 residues long. Here the CDR3 DNA reads TGTGCCAGCAGCTTGGAGGTAGGGACCATAGCTAACTATGGCTACACCTTC. It specifies CASSLEVGTIANYGYTF.

This chain joins TRBV4-1 and TRBJ1-6, with a tentative D call TRBD1 (5 bases). Germline assignment: CDR1 MGHRA and CDR2 YSYEKL. V was cut by 0 bases and J by 8 bases, with 14 bases left in between. This CDR3 comprises 16 residues. CDR3 amino acids: CASSQELGDHYSPLHF. Here the CDR3 DNA reads TGCGCCAGCAGCCAAGAGCTGGGGGATCACTATTCACCCCTCCACTTT.

The chain has TRBV13 and TRBJ2-7; D may be TRBD1 (5 bases). The CDR3 runs 15 residues. Trimming took off 0 bases at V and 4 bases at J, with 13 bases between the two ends. The germline CDR1 and CDR2 sequences are PRHDT and FYEKMQ (reference sequence). The CDR3 bases are TGTGCCAGCAGCTTAGGAGGGCAGGGCAGGTACGAGCAGTACTTC. This gives the protein CASSLGGQGRYEQYF.

The chain employs TRBV9 and TRBJ2-1; 8 positions match TRBD1. The CDR3 extends over 13 amino acids. Germline V CDR1 and CDR2: SGDLS, YYNGEE. J was trimmed by 6 bases and V by 2 bases; bases with no gene match: 1. CDR3 loop: CASSVGQGNEQFF. CDR3 coding DNA: TGTGCCAGCAGCGTCGGACAGGGCAATGAGCAGTTCTTC. Filled out from reference TRBV9 and TRBJ2-1, the complete variable domain reads DSGVTQTPKHLITATGQRVTLRCSPRSGDLSVYWYQQSLDQGLQFLIQYYNGEERAKGNILERFSAQQFPDLHSELNLSSLELGDSALYFCASSVGQGNEQFFGPGTRLTVL.

The chain recombines TRBV2 with TRBJ2-5; 8 positions match TRBD2. The junction had 17 bases not matched to a gene; V was cut back by 7 bases and J by 7 bases. This CDR3 is built from 16 residues. Germline values: CDR1 SNHLY, CDR2 FYNNEI. The CDR3 coding sequence is TGTGCCAGCAACCGGGAGGGAAGGTCGGGGAGCGGGACCCAGTACTTC. It yields the protein CASNREGRSGSGTQYF.

The chain joins TRBV6-5 to TRBJ2-6, with TRBD1 as a possible D gene (6 bases). V lost 4 bases and J lost 3, with 10 bases in between. The CDR3 consists of 15 residues. Germline values: CDR1 MNHEY, CDR2 SVGAGI. The CDR3 DNA follows: TGTGCCAGCAGTTCAGGGGCAGGTGGGGCCAACGTCCTGACTTTC. Residues: CASSSGAGGANVLTF.

The J gene is TRBJ2-3, the V gene TRBV9; the D gene is possibly TRBD1 (5 bases). The CDR3 is 16 amino acids. Per the germline V gene, CDR1 is SGDLS and CDR2 is YYNGEE. V was pared by 0 bases and J by 2 bases, with 13 bases between. CDR3 region: CASSVGDRGFTDTQYF. The CDR3 DNA sequence: TGTGCCAGCAGCGTAGGTGACAGAGGTTTCACAGATACGCAGTATTTT.

The chain uses TRBV28 and TRBJ2-2; D may be TRBD2 (5 bases). CDR1 and CDR2 from the germline V gene are MDHEN and SYDVKM. V lost 5 bases and J lost 5, with 15 bases in between. The CDR3 covers 15 residues. Here the CDR3 DNA reads TGTGCCAGCAGTCTGCCTCGGACTTCAACCGGGGAGCTGTTTTTT. Translation gives CASSLPRTSTGELFF.

This clone was seen once. The gene calls are TRBV5-8 and TRBJ2-5; 9 bases are a match to TRBD1. Germline V gene lookup returns CDR1 SGHTS and CDR2 YDEGEE. This CDR3 spans 17 amino acids. Trimming cost V 3 bases and J 11 bases; bases outside gene matches: 20. In nucleotides, the CDR3 is TGTGCCAGCAGCTCTCCGGTGTTGAAACAGGGGGCCGGGGAGCAGTACTTC. The encoded protein is CASSSPVLKQGAGEQYF.

This chain connects TRBV19 to TRBJ2-2; D ambiguous. Germline lookup yields CDR1 LNHDA and CDR2 SQIVND (reference sequence). The CDR3 runs to 15 residues. Trimming cost V 5 bases and J 6 bases, with 16 bases left between them. As DNA, the CDR3 is TGTGCCAGTAGTCCCCAGACCTTAGCCCCCGGGGAGCTGTTTTTT. Translated, it gives CASSPQTLAPGELFF.

The chain links TRBV19 to TRBJ2-7, with TRBD1 matching 9 bases. In germline, CDR1 is LNHDA, CDR2 SQIVND (reference sequence). With V trimmed by 9 bases and J by 4 bases, 4 bases remained unmatched. This CDR3 comprises 12 residues. The CDR3 here is CASRGQGYEQYF. The CDR3, as DNA: TGTGCCAGCAGGGGACAGGGTTACGAGCAGTACTTC. The variable domain in full, with the rest retrieved from reference TRBV19 and TRBJ2-7, is DGGITQSPKYLFRKEGQNVTLSCEQNLNHDAMYWYRQDPGQGLRLIYYSQIVNDFQKGDIAEGYSVSREKKESFPLTVTSAQKNPTAFYLCASRGQGYEQYFGPGTRLTVT.